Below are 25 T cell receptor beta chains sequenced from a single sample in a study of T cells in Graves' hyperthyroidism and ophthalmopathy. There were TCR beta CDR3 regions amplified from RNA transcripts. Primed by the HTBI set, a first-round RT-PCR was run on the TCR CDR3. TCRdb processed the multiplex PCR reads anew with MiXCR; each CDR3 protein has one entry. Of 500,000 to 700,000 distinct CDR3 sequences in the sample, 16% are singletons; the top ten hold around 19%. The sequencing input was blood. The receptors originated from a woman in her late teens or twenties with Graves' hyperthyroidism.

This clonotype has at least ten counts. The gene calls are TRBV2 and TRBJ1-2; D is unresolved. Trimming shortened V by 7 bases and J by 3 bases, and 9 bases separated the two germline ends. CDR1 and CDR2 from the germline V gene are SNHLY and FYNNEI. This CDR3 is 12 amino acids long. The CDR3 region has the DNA TGTGCCAGCACTATAGGAGACTATGGCTACACCTTC. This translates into CASTIGDYGYTF. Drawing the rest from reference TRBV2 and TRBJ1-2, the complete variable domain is EPEVTQTPSHQVTQMGQEVILRCVPISNHLYFYWYRQILGQKVEFLVSFYNNEISEKSEIFDDQFSVERPDGSNFTLKIRSTKLEDSAMYFCASTIGDYGYTFGSGTRLTVV.

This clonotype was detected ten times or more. The CDR3 loop reads CALRDFQETQYF. In DNA form, the CDR3 reads TGTGCCCTAAGGGACTTCCAAGAGACCCAGTACTTC. The chain joins TRBV28 to TRBJ2-5; tentative D call: TRBD2 (6 bases). Germline values: CDR1 MDHEN, CDR2 SYDVKM. V gave up 11 bases and J gave up 1 base, with 11 bases separating them. The CDR3 length is 12 residues.

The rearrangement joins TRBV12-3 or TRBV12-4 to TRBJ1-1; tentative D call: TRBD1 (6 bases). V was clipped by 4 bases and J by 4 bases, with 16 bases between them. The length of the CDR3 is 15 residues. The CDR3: CASSYGTPGGTEAFF. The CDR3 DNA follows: TGTGCCAGCAGTTACGGGACACCTGGAGGCACTGAAGCTTTCTTT.

The CDR3 loop is CASSVRAPYEQYF. CDR3 sequence (DNA): TGCGCCAGCAGCGTCAGGGCTCCCTACGAGCAGTACTTC. The J gene is TRBJ2-7, the V gene TRBV10-2, with D possibly matching TRBD1 (5 bases). This CDR3 region has 13 residues. Germline V gene data show CDR1 as WSHSY and CDR2 as SAAADI. Trimming cost V 6 bases and J 2 bases, with 11 bases left between them.

CDR3 amino acids: CASSLSPTGGGYTF. DNA for the CDR3: TGTGCCAGCAGCTTAAGTCCGACAGGGGGAGGCTACACCTTC. The chain is built from TRBV7-3 and TRBJ1-2; 9 nucleotides line up with TRBD1. V trimming: 1 base; J trimming: 8 bases; junction bases outside the gene matches: 5. The CDR3 runs 14 residues. Per the germline V gene, CDR1 is SGHTA and CDR2 is FQGTGA.

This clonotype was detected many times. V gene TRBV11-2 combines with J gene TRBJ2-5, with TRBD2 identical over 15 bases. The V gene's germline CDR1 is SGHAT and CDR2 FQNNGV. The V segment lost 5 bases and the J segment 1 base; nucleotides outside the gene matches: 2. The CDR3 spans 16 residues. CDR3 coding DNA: TGTGCCAGCAGCGGACTAGCGGGGGGGTCCCAAGAGACCCAGTACTTC. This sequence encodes CASSGLAGGSQETQYF. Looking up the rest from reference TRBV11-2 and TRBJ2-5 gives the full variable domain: EAGVAQSPRYKIIEKRQSVAFWCNPISGHATLYWYQQILGQGPKLLIQFQNNGVVDDSQLPKDRFSAERLKGVDSTLKIQPAKLEDSAVYLCASSGLAGGSQETQYFGPGTRLLVL.

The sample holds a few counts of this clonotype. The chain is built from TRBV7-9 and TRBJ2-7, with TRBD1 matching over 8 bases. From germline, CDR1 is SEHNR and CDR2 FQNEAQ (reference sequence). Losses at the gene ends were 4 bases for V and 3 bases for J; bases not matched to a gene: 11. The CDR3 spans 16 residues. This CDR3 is CASSSASGGAGYEQYF. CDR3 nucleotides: TGTGCCAGCAGCTCTGCCTCAGGGGGCGCAGGCTACGAGCAGTACTTC.

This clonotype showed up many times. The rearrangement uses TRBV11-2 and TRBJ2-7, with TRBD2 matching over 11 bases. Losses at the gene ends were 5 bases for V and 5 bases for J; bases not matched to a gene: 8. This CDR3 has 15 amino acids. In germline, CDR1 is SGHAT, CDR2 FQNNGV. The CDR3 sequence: CASSISGRALNEQYF. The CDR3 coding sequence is TGTGCCAGCAGCATTAGCGGGAGGGCCTTAAACGAGCAGTACTTC.

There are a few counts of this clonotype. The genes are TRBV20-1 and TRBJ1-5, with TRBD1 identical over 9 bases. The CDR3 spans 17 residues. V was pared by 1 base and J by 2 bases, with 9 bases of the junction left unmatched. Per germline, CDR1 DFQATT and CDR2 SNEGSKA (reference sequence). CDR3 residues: CSARAGTGQYCNQPQHF. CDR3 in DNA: TGCAGTGCTAGAGCTGGGACAGGGCAGTACTGCAATCAGCCCCAGCATTTT.

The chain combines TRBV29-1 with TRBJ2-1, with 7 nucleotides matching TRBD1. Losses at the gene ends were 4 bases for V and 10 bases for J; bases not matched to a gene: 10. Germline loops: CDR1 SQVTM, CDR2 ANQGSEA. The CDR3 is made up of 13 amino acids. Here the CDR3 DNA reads TGCAGCGTTGTCCCAAGGGGGCGTTGGGAGCAGTTCTTC. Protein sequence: CSVVPRGRWEQFF.

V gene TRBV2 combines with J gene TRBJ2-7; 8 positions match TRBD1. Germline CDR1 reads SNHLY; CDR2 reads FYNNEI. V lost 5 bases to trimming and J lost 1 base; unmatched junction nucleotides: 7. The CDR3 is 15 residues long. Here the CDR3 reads CASSTTRDRSYEQYF. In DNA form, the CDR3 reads TGTGCCAGCAGTACGACTCGGGACAGGTCCTACGAGCAGTACTTC.

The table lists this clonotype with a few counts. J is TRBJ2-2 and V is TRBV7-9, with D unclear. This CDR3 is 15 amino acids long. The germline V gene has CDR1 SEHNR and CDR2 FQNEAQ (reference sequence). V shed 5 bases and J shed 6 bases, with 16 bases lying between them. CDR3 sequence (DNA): TGTGCCAGCAGCCCGATAAGTCGATCATCCGGGGAGCTGTTTTTT. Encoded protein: CASSPISRSSGELFF. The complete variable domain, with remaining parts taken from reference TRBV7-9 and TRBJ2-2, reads DTGVSQNPRHKITKRGQNVTFRCDPISEHNRLYWYRQTLGQGPEFLTYFQNEAQLEKSRLLSDRFSAERPKGSFSTLEIQRTEQGDSAMYLCASSPISRSSGELFFGEGSRLTVL.

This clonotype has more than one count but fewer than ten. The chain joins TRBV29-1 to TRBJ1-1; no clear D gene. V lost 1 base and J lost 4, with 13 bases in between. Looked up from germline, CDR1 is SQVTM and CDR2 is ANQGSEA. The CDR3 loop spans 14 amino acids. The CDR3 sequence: CSVEGEPAPTEAFF. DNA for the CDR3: TGCAGCGTTGAAGGGGAGCCGGCCCCCACTGAAGCTTTCTTT. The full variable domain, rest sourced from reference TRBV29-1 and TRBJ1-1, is SAVISQKPSRDICQRGTSLTIQCQVDSQVTMMFWYRQQPGQSLTLIATANQGSEATYESGFVIDKFPISRPNLTFSTLTVSNMSPEDSSIYLCSVEGEPAPTEAFFGQGTRLTVV.

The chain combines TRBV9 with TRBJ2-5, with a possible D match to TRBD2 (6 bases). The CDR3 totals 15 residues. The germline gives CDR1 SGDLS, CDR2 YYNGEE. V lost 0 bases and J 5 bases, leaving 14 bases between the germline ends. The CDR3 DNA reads TGTGCCAGCAGCGTAGGATGGGTGGAGGGGGAGACCCAGTACTTC. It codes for CASSVGWVEGETQYF.

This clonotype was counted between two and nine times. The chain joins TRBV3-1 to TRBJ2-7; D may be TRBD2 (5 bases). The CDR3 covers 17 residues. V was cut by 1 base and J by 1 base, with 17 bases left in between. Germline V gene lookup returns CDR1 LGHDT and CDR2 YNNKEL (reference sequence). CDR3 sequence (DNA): TGTGCCAGCAGCCAAGTATTCTCACTAGTGGAATCCTACGAGCAGTACTTC. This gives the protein CASSQVFSLVESYEQYF.

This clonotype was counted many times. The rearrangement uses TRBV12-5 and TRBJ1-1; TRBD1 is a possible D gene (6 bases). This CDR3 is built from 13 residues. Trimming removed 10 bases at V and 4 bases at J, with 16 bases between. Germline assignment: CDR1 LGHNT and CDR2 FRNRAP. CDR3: CATSPGVGTEAFF. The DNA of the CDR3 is TGTGCTACCTCCCCAGGGGTGGGCACTGAAGCTTTCTTT.

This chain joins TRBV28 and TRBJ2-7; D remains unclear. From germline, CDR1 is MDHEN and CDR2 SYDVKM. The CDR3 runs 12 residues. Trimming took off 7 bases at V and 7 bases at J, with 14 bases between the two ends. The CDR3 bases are TGTGCCAGCACCTCCGCTCGGTGGGAGCAGTACTTC. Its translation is CASTSARWEQYF. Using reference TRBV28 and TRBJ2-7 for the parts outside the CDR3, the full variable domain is DVKVTQSSRYLVKRTGEKVFLECVQDMDHENMFWYRQDPGLGLRLIYFSYDVKMKEKGDIPEGYSVSREKKERFSLILESASTNQTSMYLCASTSARWEQYFGPGTRLTVT.

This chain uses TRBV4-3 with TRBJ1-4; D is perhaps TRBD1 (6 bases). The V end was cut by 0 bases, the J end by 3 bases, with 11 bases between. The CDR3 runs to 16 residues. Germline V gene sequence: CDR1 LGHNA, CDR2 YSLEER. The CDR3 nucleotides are TGCGCCAGCAGCCAAGATACGCCAGGGGCTAATGAAAAACTGTTTTTT. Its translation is CASSQDTPGANEKLFF.

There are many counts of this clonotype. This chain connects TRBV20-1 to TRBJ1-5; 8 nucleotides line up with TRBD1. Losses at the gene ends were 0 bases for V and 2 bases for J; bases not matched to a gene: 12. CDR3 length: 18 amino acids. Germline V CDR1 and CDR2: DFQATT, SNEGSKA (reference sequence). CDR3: CSARDLRTGRGGNQPQHF. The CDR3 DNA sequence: TGCAGTGCTAGAGATCTGAGGACAGGGAGGGGGGGCAATCAGCCCCAGCATTTT.

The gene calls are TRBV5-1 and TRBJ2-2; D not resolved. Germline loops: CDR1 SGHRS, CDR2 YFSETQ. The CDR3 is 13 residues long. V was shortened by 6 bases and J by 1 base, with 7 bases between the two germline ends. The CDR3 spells CASTVENTGELFF. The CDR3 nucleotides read TGCGCCAGCACTGTAGAGAACACCGGGGAGCTGTTTTTT.

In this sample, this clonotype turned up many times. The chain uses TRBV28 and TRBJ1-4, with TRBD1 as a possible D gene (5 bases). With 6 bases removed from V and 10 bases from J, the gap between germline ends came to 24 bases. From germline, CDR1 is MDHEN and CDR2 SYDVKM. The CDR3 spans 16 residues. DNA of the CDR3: TGTGCCAGCAGCCCTAGACTGGTCGCAGCGGGGGGAAAACTGTTTTTT. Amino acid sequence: CASSPRLVAAGGKLFF.

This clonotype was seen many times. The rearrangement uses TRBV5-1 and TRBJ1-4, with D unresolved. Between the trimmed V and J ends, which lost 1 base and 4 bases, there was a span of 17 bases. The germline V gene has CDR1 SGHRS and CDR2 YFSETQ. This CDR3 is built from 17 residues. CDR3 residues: CASSLRGTIGLNEKLFF. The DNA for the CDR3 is TGCGCCAGCAGCTTGAGAGGCACCATAGGGCTTAATGAAAAACTGTTTTTT.

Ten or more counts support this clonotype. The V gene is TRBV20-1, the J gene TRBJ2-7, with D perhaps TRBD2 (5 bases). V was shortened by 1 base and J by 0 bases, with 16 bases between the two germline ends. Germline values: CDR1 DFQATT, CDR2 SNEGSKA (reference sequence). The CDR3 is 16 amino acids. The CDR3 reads CSARGGLGGPSYEQYF. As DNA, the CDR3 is TGCAGTGCTAGAGGCGGTCTTGGCGGGCCCTCCTACGAGCAGTACTTC.

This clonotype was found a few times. CDR3 in amino acids: CSVFGGDGGDYGYTF. In DNA, the CDR3 is TGCAGCGTTTTCGGCGGTGATGGGGGGGACTATGGCTACACCTTC. The chain uses TRBV29-1 and TRBJ1-2, with a weak D call TRBD1 (5 bases). Trimming cost V 5 bases and J 3 bases, with 19 bases left between them. The CDR3 is made up of 15 amino acids. Looked up from germline, CDR1 is SQVTM and CDR2 is ANQGSEA.

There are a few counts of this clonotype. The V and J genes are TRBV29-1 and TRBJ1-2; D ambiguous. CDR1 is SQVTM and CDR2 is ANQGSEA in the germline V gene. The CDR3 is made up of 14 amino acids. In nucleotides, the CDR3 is TGCAGTGTTAGATTCGGCATCTCGAACTATGGCTACACCTTC. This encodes CSVRFGISNYGYTF.